The T cell receptor beta chain under discussion was sequenced for a study of radiotherapy plus CTLA-4 blockade in lung cancer. The wider study: Objective responses were recorded in about 18% of patients, with disease control recorded in about 29%.

Patients in the study, people with chemo-refractory metastatic non-small-cell lung cancer, received focal radiation plus ipilimumab CTLA-4 blockade. Study-wide findings and caveats: Early clonal dynamics of blood T cells, together with interferon-beta, were reported as the best response predictor. Tumor-derived TCR clones expanded in blood after radiotherapy plus ipilimumab.

The method was immunoSEQ multiplex PCR; TCRdb's version includes in-frame clones alone and lacks a portion of them. Found here are more than 75,000 clones, about two thirds of them singletons; the top ten hold around 15%. Remarks on this clone: Its antigen is unknown.

Trimming removed 4 bases from V and 5 bases from J; junction bases left unmatched: 5. Germline V gene sequence: CDR1 SGHNT, CDR2 YYREEE (reference sequence). The CDR3 has 16 amino acids. This clonotype was obtained from a human donor with non-small cell lung cancer that progressed on radiotherapy plus ipilimumab. This chain joins TRBV5-4 and TRBJ2-2, with TRBD2 identical over 13 bases. The specimen was peripheral blood, collected from a patient treated with radiotherapy plus ipilimumab. The CDR3 protein is CASSPTSGGSTGELFF. The CDR3 nucleotides read TGTGCCAGCAGCCCGACTAGCGGGGGGTCTACCGGGGAGCTGTTTTTT. The full variable domain, completed using reference TRBV5-4 and TRBJ2-2, is ETGVTQSPTHLIKTRGQQVTLRCSSQSGHNTVSWYQQALGQGPQFIFQYYREEENGRGNFPPRFSGLQFPNYSSELNVNALELDDSALYLCASSPTSGGSTGELFFGEGSRLTVL.